Each of the 5 T cell receptor beta chains below was sequenced from the same sample in a study of spatial heterogeneity in lung cancer. TCRdb re-called the 5' RACE reads with MiXCR, one entry per CDR3 protein. This table holds roughly 8,000 distinct CDR3 sequences, about 8.3% found once. Time point reported: sample taken at primary tumor resection. Unsorted samples of tumor, nontumor lung or frozen PBMC had their whole RNA sequenced. This material consisted of PBMCs, taken at surgery. These receptors were collected from a male donor with early-stage non-small cell lung cancer.

Ten or more counts support this clonotype. The library was built for alpha chains, so this beta chain is an off-target read and its size means little. V and J are TRBV29-1 and TRBJ2-1, with TRBD2 matching 14 bases. Trimming cost V 8 bases and J 8 bases; bases outside gene matches: 5. There are 13 residues in the CDR3. Germline CDR1 and CDR2: SQVTM and ANQGSEA. CDR3 sequence reads: CSMGLAGVYEQFF. The CDR3, as DNA: TGCAGCATGGGACTAGCGGGAGTCTATGAGCAGTTCTTC.

This clonotype showed up many times. This beta chain was picked up by a library intended for alpha chains and is off target, so its count carries little meaning. The V call is TRBV10-2, the J call TRBJ1-2; the D gene is possibly TRBD1 (6 bases). Germline CDR1 WSHSY, CDR2 SAAADI. The V gene lost 0 bases and the J gene lost 8 bases, with 19 bases spanning the gap. The CDR3 spans 16 residues. This CDR3 is CASSESGGRGRGGYTF. In DNA, the CDR3 is TGCGCCAGCAGTGAGTCGGGCGGGCGGGGGCGCGGAGGCTACACCTTC.

Concerning this clonotype itself: For a library built for alpha chains, this beta chain is a stray read; little rests on its size. V gene TRBV13 combines with J gene TRBJ2-7; TRBD1 matches 7 bases. Germline CDR1 and CDR2: PRHDT and FYEKMQ (reference sequence). V was pared by 5 bases and J by 4 bases, with 5 bases of the junction left unmatched. The CDR3 totals 13 residues. The CDR3 DNA sequence: TGTGCCAGCAGCGAATGGGACAGTTACGAGCAGTACTTC. It encodes CASSEWDSYEQYF.

This clonotype showed up many times. This beta chain is an off-target read within a library intended for alpha chains, so its frequency means little. The rearrangement joins TRBV7-9 to TRBJ2-5; TRBD1 or TRBD2 may be the D gene (6 bases each). The CDR3 spans 15 residues. V lost 3 bases, J lost 5 bases, and 16 bases lay in between. The germline CDR1 and CDR2 sequences are SEHNR and FQNEAQ (reference sequence). The CDR3 reads CASSLMGAEGETQYF. CDR3 DNA sequence: TGTGCCAGCAGCTTGATGGGGGCGGAGGGTGAGACCCAGTACTTC.

This clonotype was seen a few times. This beta chain appears as a stray read in a library generated for alpha chains; its size is not informative. J is TRBJ2-3 and V is TRBV7-2, with TRBD2 as a possible D gene (5 bases). V dropped 5 bases and J dropped 0 bases, with 9 bases sitting between them. This CDR3 comprises 14 residues. Looked up from germline, CDR1 is SGHTA and CDR2 is FQGNSA. The CDR3 bases are TGTGCCAGCAGCCTGGACTCAAGCACAGATACGCAGTATTTT. It is translated as CASSLDSSTDTQYF.